This is a list of T cell receptor beta chains from one sample in a study of T cells in Graves' hyperthyroidism and ophthalmopathy. Via MiXCR, TCRdb re-called the multiplex PCR reads, giving one row per CDR3 protein. Of around 530,000 distinct CDR3 sequences in the sample, 17% were seen once. Sample: blood. The receptors stem from a woman aged 18-30 years with Graves' ophthalmopathy. Both conserved end residues are part of each CDR3. D genes are given only for firm matches. Where a row states a size, it is once, few, many or the class of an expanded clone; other rows omit it.

d_call clone_size j_call v_call cdr3_aa cdr3_nt
TRBD1 many TRBJ2-7 TRBV20-1 CSARGTGGYEQYF TGCAGTGCTAGGGGGACAGGCGGGTACGAGCAGTACTTC
NA few TRBJ2-1 TRBV5-4 CATGLAGNNEQFF TGTGCCACGGGGCTAGCTGGTAACAATGAGCAGTTCTTC
NA many TRBJ1-1 TRBV7-8 CASLPKFRGGMNTEAFF TGTGCCAGCCTACCCAAGTTTAGGGGTGGGATGAACACTGAAGCTTTCTTT
NA NA TRBJ2-5 TRBV29-1 CSVEERGGETQYF TGCAGCGTTGAAGAGAGGGGAGGTGAGACCCAGTACTTC
NA NA TRBJ1-4 TRBV5-1 CASGNTGGEKLFF TGCGCCAGCGGAAACACGGGCGGGGAAAAACTGTTTTTT
NA many TRBJ2-5 TRBV7-9 CASSPRAETQYF TGTGCCAGCAGCCCCCGAGCGGAGACCCAGTACTTC
NA many TRBJ2-7 TRBV11-2 CASSFLTGGGEQYF TGTGCCAGCAGCTTCTTGACGGGGGGCGGCGAGCAGTACTTC
NA NA TRBJ2-5 TRBV4-1 CASSHRVLETQYF TGCGCCAGCAGCCACAGGGTCCTAGAGACCCAGTACTTC
TRBD1 few TRBJ1-1 TRBV30 CAWRSGTGGAKNTEAFF TGTGCCTGGAGATCTGGGACAGGGGGCGCGAAGAACACTGAAGCTTTCTTT
TRBD2 many TRBJ2-7 TRBV28 CASSLASGIPPYEQYF TGTGCCAGCAGTTTGGCTAGCGGGATCCCCCCCTACGAGCAGTACTTC
NA NA TRBJ2-1 TRBV5-6 CASSLGGEAYNEQFF TGTGCCAGCAGCTTGGGGGGGGAGGCCTACAATGAGCAGTTCTTC
TRBD1 once TRBJ1-3 TRBV9 CASSPWDSYSLSGNTIYF TGTGCCAGCAGCCCCTGGGACAGTTATTCACTCTCTGGAAACACCATATATTTT
TRBD1 few TRBJ1-5 TRBV7-2 CASSLDPGGSQPQHF TGTGCCAGCAGCTTAGATCCAGGGGGGAGTCAGCCCCAGCATTTT
NA many TRBJ1-2 TRBV29-1 CSVEDQRGYSYGYTF TGCAGCGTTGAAGATCAGAGGGGGTATAGCTATGGCTACACCTTC
NA many TRBJ1-1 TRBV18 CASSPRENTEAFF TGTGCCAGCTCACCACGAGAGAACACTGAAGCTTTCTTT
NA NA TRBJ1-5 TRBV12-3/TRBV12-4 CASSFGGQVNQPQHF TGTGCCAGCAGTTTTGGGGGGCAAGTGAATCAGCCCCAGCATTTT
TRBD2 NA TRBJ2-2 TRBV19 CASKTSGRLTGELFF TGTGCCAGTAAAACAAGCGGGAGACTTACCGGGGAGCTGTTTTTT
NA few TRBJ2-2 TRBV7-9 CASSLSGEAELFF TGTGCCAGCAGCTTATCGGGGGAAGCTGAGCTGTTTTTT
TRBD2 few TRBJ2-1 TRBV6-1 CASSEAGGATGDEQFF TGTGCCAGCAGTGAAGCCGGGGGGGCGACGGGGGATGAGCAGTTCTTC
NA many TRBJ2-7 TRBV28 CASRSEGGGKYEQYF TGTGCCAGCAGATCCGAGGGGGGCGGGAAGTACGAGCAGTACTTC
TRBD1 NA TRBJ2-1 TRBV7-2 CASSPKGQSSYNEQFF TGTGCCAGCAGCCCAAAGGGACAGAGCTCCTACAATGAGCAGTTCTTC
TRBD2 NA TRBJ2-3 TRBV10-3 CAIVLIGLAYTQYF TGTGCCATCGTCCTCATAGGACTAGCTTATACGCAGTATTTT
TRBD1 NA TRBJ1-6 TRBV28 CASSSSTGGASPLHF TGTGCCAGCAGTTCAAGTACAGGGGGCGCTTCACCCCTCCACTTT
NA many TRBJ2-7 TRBV5-1 CASSLAHSYEQYF TGCGCCAGCAGCTTGGCACACTCCTACGAGCAGTACTTC
TRBD2 NA TRBJ2-5 TRBV6-1 CASSRGLAGGPGGQETQYF TGTGCCAGCAGTCGAGGACTAGCGGGAGGGCCGGGTGGCCAAGAGACCCAGTACTTC
TRBD2 NA TRBJ2-1 TRBV19 CASSIGTSGTYNEQFF TGTGCCAGTAGTATTGGGACTAGCGGTACCTACAATGAGCAGTTCTTC
TRBD1 few TRBJ1-4 TRBV5-6 CASSFLGQDEKLFF TGTGCCAGCAGCTTCTTAGGACAGGATGAAAAACTGTTTTTT
NA many TRBJ1-2 TRBV20-1 CSAGSGAGDYTF TGCAGTGCTGGCTCCGGGGCCGGTGACTACACCTTC
NA many TRBJ2-7 TRBV11-2 CASSSNLGSSYEQYF TGTGCCAGCAGCTCGAACTTAGGGAGCTCCTACGAGCAGTACTTC
NA NA TRBJ2-2 TRBV5-1 CASSLEGPGELFF TGCGCCAGCAGCTTGGAGGGTCCCGGGGAGCTGTTTTTT